This section outlines one TCR beta chain sequence together with its context. The record originates from a study of cytomegalovirus exposure and HLA in healthy donors. The PCR was carried out with 60 Vbeta primers and 13 Jbeta primers. Only in-frame clones appear in the TCRdb table, and some are missing; sequencing was by immunoSEQ multiplex PCR. This table holds around 130,000 clones, approximately 75% found once. V was pared by 1 base and J by 4 bases, with 8 bases of the junction left unmatched. This CDR3 spans 17 amino acids. Germline V gene sequence: CDR1 SGHVS, CDR2 FQNEAQ. Sequenced material: PBMCs. The chain links TRBV7-8 to TRBJ2-3, with 10 positions matching TRBD2. The sequence was collected from a woman aged 40 to 55 in good health and CMV-seropositive. The CDR3 nucleotides are TGTGCCAGCAGCTTAGGTGTGGTAGCGGGGGGATCAGATACGCAGTATTTT. Protein: CASSLGVVAGGSDTQYF.